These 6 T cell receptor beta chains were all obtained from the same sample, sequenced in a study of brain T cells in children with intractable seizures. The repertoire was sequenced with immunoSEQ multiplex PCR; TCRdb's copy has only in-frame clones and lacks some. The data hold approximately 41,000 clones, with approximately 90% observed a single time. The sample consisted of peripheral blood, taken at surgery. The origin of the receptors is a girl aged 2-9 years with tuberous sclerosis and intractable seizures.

The CDR3 region is CASSVRAPGNTIYF. The CDR3 DNA is TGTGCCAGCAGCGTTCGGGCTCCTGGAAACACCATATATTTT. V and J are TRBV7-6 and TRBJ1-3; D unclear. The V gene lost 5 bases and the J gene lost 2 bases, with 10 bases spanning the gap. The germline gives CDR1 SGHVS, CDR2 FNYEAQ. There are 14 residues in the CDR3.

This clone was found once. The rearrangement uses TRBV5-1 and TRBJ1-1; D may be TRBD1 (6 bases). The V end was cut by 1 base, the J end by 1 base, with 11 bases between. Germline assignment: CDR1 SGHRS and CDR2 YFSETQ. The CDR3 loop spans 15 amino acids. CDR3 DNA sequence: TGCGCCAGCAGCTTGAGGGGGAACGGGAACACTGAAGCTTTCTTT. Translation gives CASSLRGNGNTEAFF.

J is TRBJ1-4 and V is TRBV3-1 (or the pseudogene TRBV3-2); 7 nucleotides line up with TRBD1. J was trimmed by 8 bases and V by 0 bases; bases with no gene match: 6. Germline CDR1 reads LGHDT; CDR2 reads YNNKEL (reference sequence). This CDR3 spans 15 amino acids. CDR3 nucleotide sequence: TGTGCCAGCAGCCAAGATAAGGGGACAGACGAAAAACTGTTTTTT. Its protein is CASSQDKGTDEKLFF.

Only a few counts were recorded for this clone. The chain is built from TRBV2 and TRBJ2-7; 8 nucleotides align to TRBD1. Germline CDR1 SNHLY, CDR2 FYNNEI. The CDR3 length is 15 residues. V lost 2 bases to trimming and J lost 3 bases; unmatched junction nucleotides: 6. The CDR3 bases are TGTGCCAGCAGTGAACCTATGGACAGGGACTACGAGCAGTACGTC. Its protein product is CASSEPMDRDYEQYV.

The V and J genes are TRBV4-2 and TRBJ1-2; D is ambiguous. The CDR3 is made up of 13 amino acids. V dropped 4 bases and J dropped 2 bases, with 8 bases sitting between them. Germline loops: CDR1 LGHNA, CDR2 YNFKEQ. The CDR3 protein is CASSLSLNYGYTF. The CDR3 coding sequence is TGTGCCAGCAGCCTATCATTGAACTATGGCTACACCTTC.

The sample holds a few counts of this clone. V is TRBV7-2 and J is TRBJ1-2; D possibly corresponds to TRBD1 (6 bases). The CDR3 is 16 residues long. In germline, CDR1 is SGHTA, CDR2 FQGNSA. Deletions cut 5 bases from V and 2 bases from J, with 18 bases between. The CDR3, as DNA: TGTGCCAGCAGCCAAAAGCCCGGGAGGGGGAACTATGGCTACACCTTC. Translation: CASSQKPGRGNYGYTF.